One and the same sample provided the 20 T cell receptor beta chains below, sequenced in a study of T cell responses to AZD1222 COVID-19 vaccine. Clones were sequenced by immunoSEQ multiplex PCR, and TCRdb holds only the in-frame ones, with some missing. The sample has about 69,000 clones, approximately 87% seen once; the top ten hold 25%. Source: peripheral blood, taken 28 days after the second AZD1222 dose. The source of these receptors is an adult who received the AZD1222 COVID-19 vaccine.

V and J are TRBV7-9 and TRBJ2-3; TRBD2 agrees at 9 bases. This CDR3 has 17 amino acids. Germline V gene lookup returns CDR1 SEHNR and CDR2 FQNEAQ (reference sequence). The V and J ends lost 11 bases and 2 bases, in that order; junction bases with no gene match: 17. This CDR3 is CASRGGAGGSHTDTQYF. The DNA for the CDR3 is TGTGCCTCCCGAGGCGGGGCGGGGGGGAGCCACACAGATACGCAGTATTTT.

The chain couples TRBV2 to TRBJ2-7; no reliable D call. Trimming removed 5 bases from V and 2 bases from J, with 13 bases in between. This CDR3 is 14 amino acids long. Germline-derived CDR1 and CDR2 are SNHLY and FYNNEI. CDR3 region: CASSSAAVPYEQYF. CDR3 DNA sequence: TGTGCCAGCAGTTCGGCGGCAGTTCCCTACGAGCAGTACTTC.

Only a few counts were recorded for this clone. The J gene is TRBJ1-5, the V gene TRBV6-5, with 7 bases lining up with TRBD1. The CDR3 loop spans 14 amino acids. Germline loops: CDR1 MNHEY, CDR2 SVGAGI. The trim removed 5 bases at V and 5 bases at J, leaving 6 bases unmatched. The CDR3 here is CASSTGTDYQPQHF. In DNA form, the CDR3 reads TGTGCCAGCAGTACCGGGACAGATTATCAGCCCCAGCATTTT.

In its sample, this clone was seen a few times. The chain employs TRBV19 and TRBJ1-2; D may be TRBD1 (5 bases). Between the trimmed V and J ends, which lost 7 bases and 4 bases, there was a span of 22 bases. From germline, CDR1 is LNHDA and CDR2 SQIVND (reference sequence). The CDR3 totals 16 residues. CDR3 nucleotide sequence: TGTGCCAGTACTAATCTCTTGGGGGTGGCCACCTATGGCTACACCTTC. Encoded protein: CASTNLLGVATYGYTF. Full variable domain (missing parts from reference TRBV19 and TRBJ1-2): DGGITQSPKYLFRKEGQNVTLSCEQNLNHDAMYWYRQDPGQGLRLIYYSQIVNDFQKGDIAEGYSVSREKKESFPLTVTSAQKNPTAFYLCASTNLLGVATYGYTFGSGTRLTVV.

The V gene is TRBV7-2, the J gene TRBJ2-1; 9 bases map to TRBD1. This CDR3 has 15 amino acids. V gave up 5 bases and J gave up 5 bases; unmatched junction bases: 7. The germline CDR1 and CDR2 sequences are SGHTA and FQGNSA. This chain's CDR3 is CASSPGTGRNNEQFF. In nucleotides, the CDR3 is TGTGCCAGCAGCCCCGGGACAGGGAGGAACAATGAGCAGTTCTTC.

The rearrangement uses TRBV27 and TRBJ1-1, with 8 bases lining up with TRBD1. This CDR3 is 18 amino acids long. Germline loops: CDR1 MNHEY, CDR2 SMNVEV (reference sequence). Trimming cost V 4 bases and J 5 bases; bases outside gene matches: 18. CDR3 amino acids: CASSSPGGAWGGITEAFF. The CDR3 nucleotides are TGTGCCAGCAGTTCGCCAGGGGGCGCGTGGGGGGGAATAACTGAAGCTTTCTTT.

This chain links TRBV9 with TRBJ2-1; the match to TRBD2 covers 8 bases. Losses at the gene ends were 0 bases for V and 9 bases for J; bases not matched to a gene: 17. The CDR3 sequence is 18 residues long. Germline V gene data show CDR1 as SGDLS and CDR2 as YYNGEE. The CDR3 loop reads CASSVAVLGRGAFSEQFF. CDR3 nucleotide sequence: TGTGCCAGCAGCGTAGCGGTTTTAGGGCGGGGGGCCTTTTCTGAGCAGTTCTTC. Filled out from reference TRBV9 and TRBJ2-1, the complete variable domain reads DSGVTQTPKHLITATGQRVTLRCSPRSGDLSVYWYQQSLDQGLQFLIQYYNGEERAKGNILERFSAQQFPDLHSELNLSSLELGDSALYFCASSVAVLGRGAFSEQFFGPGTRLTVL.

The gene calls are TRBV27 and TRBJ2-3; 8 bases are shared with TRBD2. Unmatched junction bases numbered 8, after V lost 5 bases and J lost 1 base. The CDR3 loop spans 16 amino acids. CDR1 and CDR2 from the germline V gene are MNHEY and SMNVEV (reference sequence). The CDR3 nucleotides read TGTGCCAGCAGTCCGGGACTAGTAGGTGGCACAGATACGCAGTATTTT. Amino acid sequence: CASSPGLVGGTDTQYF.

The rearrangement links TRBV7-9 to TRBJ1-5, with a weak D call TRBD1 (5 bases). The CDR3 extends over 15 amino acids. V shed 1 base and J shed 5 bases, with 12 bases lying between them. Per germline, CDR1 SEHNR and CDR2 FQNEAQ (reference sequence). Here the CDR3 reads CASSLGQGIYQPQHF. The CDR3 DNA reads TGTGCCAGCAGCTTAGGGCAGGGAATCTATCAGCCCCAGCATTTT.

V usage is TRBV5-1 and J usage is TRBJ1-2; D not certain. Trimming took off 4 bases at V and 4 bases at J, with 17 bases between the two ends. Per germline, CDR1 SGHRS and CDR2 YFSETQ. The CDR3 sequence is 15 residues long. As DNA, the CDR3 is TGCGCCAGCAGCGCCGGGAGTAGGGATCCCTATGGCTACACCTTC. Translation gives CASSAGSRDPYGYTF.

The chain employs TRBV7-3 and TRBJ2-1; D not resolved. The CDR3 is 15 amino acids. CDR1 is SGHTA and CDR2 is FQGTGA in the germline V gene. V gave up 6 bases and J gave up 0 bases, with 12 bases separating them. CDR3 amino acids: CASRPGSSSYNEQFF. CDR3 in DNA: TGTGCCAGCAGGCCTGGGTCTAGCTCCTACAATGAGCAGTTCTTC.

As to this clone: The CDR3 does not end in the conserved phenylalanine or tryptophan, so this is likely a read error. Because the CDR3's place on the DNA is in doubt, the DNA is left out and the CDR3 is given as listed by TCRdb. The chain uses TRBV23-1 and TRBJ2-7; the table gives TRBD2 as D, unverified against the DNA. TRBV23-1 is an ORF; its function is uncertain. The CDR3 comprises 9 residues, both ends counted. CDR3 in amino acids: CASSRESSI.

The CDR3, as DNA: TGCGCCAGCAGCTTGGGACTTGAAGAGACCCAGTACTTC. Translated, it gives CASSLGLEETQYF. The chain recombines TRBV5-1 with TRBJ2-5; D uncertain. This CDR3 is 13 amino acids long. Germline CDR1 reads SGHRS; CDR2 reads YFSETQ. V gave up 0 bases and J gave up 3 bases, with 6 bases separating them.

The chain links TRBV5-1 to TRBJ2-1; 8 nucleotides line up with TRBD2. Trimming removed 6 bases from V and 3 bases from J; junction bases left unmatched: 8. This CDR3 has 15 amino acids. Germline values: CDR1 SGHRS, CDR2 YFSETQ. CDR3 DNA: TGCGCCAGCACCGTCGGGGGGGCAGTCTACAATGAGCAGTTCTTC. Translation: CASTVGGAVYNEQFF.

This chain uses TRBV7-3 with TRBJ2-3; a possible D gene is TRBD1 (6 bases). The CDR3 spans 12 residues. V dropped 4 bases and J dropped 10 bases, with 12 bases sitting between them. The germline gives CDR1 SGHTA, CDR2 FQGTGA. CDR3 loop: CASSSQGFSQYF. CDR3 coding DNA: TGTGCCAGCAGCTCACAGGGATTTTCGCAGTATTTT.

The rearrangement uses TRBV23-1 and TRBJ1-1; D not resolved. TRBV23-1 is given ORF status, its function remaining uncertain. The CDR3 totals 14 residues. V was clipped by 1 base and J by 3 bases, with 9 bases between them. The CDR3 DNA reads TGCGCCAGCAGTCAATTGGGTCGAGACACTGAAGCTTTCTTT. As protein: CASSQLGRDTEAFF.

V gene TRBV7-8 combines with J gene TRBJ1-2; tentatively, D is TRBD1 (6 bases). The V gene's germline CDR1 is SGHVS and CDR2 FQNEAQ. This CDR3 contains 14 residues. V gave up 5 bases and J gave up 6 bases, with 16 bases separating them. The CDR3 region is CASSPLGGANGYTF. CDR3 in DNA: TGTGCCAGCAGCCCACTGGGGGGGGCGAATGGCTACACCTTC.

The chain uses TRBV19 and TRBJ1-4, with 8 bases identical to TRBD1. The CDR3 has 12 residues. The germline CDR1 and CDR2 sequences are LNHDA and SQIVND (reference sequence). J was trimmed by 7 bases and V by 8 bases; bases with no gene match: 3. The chain's CDR3 is CASAGGGEKLFF. The CDR3 region has the DNA TGTGCCAGTGCAGGGGGCGGTGAAAAACTGTTTTTT. Together with reference TRBV19 and TRBJ1-4, the CDR3 gives the full variable domain: DGGITQSPKYLFRKEGQNVTLSCEQNLNHDAMYWYRQDPGQGLRLIYYSQIVNDFQKGDIAEGYSVSREKKESFPLTVTSAQKNPTAFYLCASAGGGEKLFFGSGTQLSVL.

This sequence joins TRBV30 and TRBJ1-2; D ambiguous. The CDR3 runs to 14 residues. CDR1 and CDR2 (germline): GTSNPN, SVGIG (reference sequence). The V end was cut by 0 bases, the J end by 2 bases, with 10 bases between. This CDR3 reads CAWSVRRSNYGYTF. The DNA of the CDR3 is TGTGCCTGGAGTGTGAGAAGGAGCAACTATGGCTACACCTTC.

The V and J genes are TRBV5-8 and TRBJ1-1; D remains ambiguous. This CDR3 comprises 15 residues. Germline CDR1 is SGHTS and CDR2 is YDEGEE. V was trimmed by 0 bases and J by 1 base, leaving 10 bases between them. The chain's CDR3 is CASSLGIATNTEAFF. The CDR3 nucleotides are TGTGCCAGCAGCTTGGGTATAGCTACGAACACTGAAGCTTTCTTT.